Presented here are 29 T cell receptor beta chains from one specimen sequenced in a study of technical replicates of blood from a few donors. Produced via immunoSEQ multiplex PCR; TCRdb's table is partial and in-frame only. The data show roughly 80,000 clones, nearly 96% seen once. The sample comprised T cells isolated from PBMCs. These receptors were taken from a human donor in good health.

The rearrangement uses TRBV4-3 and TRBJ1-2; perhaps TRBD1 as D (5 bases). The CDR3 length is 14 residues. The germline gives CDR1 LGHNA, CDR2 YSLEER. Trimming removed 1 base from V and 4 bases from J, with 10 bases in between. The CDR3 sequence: CASSQAQDIYGYTF. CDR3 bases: TGCGCCAGCAGCCAAGCCCAGGACATCTATGGCTACACCTTC.

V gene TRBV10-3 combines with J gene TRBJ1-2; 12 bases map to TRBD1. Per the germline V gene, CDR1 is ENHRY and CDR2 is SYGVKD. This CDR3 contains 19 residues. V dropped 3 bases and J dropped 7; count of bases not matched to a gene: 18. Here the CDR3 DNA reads TGTGCCATCAGTGACCTTACCGGGACAGGGGGCGCAAAGCCTTCTGGCTACACCTTC. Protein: CAISDLTGTGGAKPSGYTF.

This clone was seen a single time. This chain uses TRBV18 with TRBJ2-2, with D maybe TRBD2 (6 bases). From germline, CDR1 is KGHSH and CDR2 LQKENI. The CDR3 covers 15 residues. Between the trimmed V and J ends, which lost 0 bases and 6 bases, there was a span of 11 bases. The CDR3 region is CASSPPTRGSGELFF. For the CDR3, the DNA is TGTGCCAGCTCACCACCTACCCGGGGGTCCGGGGAGCTGTTTTTT.

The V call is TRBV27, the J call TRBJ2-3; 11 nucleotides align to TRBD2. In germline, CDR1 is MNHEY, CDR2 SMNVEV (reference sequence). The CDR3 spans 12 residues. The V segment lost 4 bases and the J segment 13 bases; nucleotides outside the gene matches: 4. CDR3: CASSSTSGREYF. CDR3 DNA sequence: TGTGCCAGCAGTTCAACTAGCGGGAGAGAGTATTTT.

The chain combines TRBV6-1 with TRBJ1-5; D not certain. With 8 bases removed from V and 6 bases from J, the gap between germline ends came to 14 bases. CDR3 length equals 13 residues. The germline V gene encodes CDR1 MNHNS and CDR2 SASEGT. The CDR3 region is CASVGGMGQPQHF. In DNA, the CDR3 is TGTGCCAGCGTGGGAGGGATGGGTCAGCCCCAGCATTTT.

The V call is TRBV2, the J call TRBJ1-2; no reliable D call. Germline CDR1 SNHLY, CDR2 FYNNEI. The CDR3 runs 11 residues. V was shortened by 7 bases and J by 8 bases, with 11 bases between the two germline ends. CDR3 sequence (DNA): TGTGCCAGCAAGGAGGGAAGCGGCTACACCTTC. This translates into CASKEGSGYTF.

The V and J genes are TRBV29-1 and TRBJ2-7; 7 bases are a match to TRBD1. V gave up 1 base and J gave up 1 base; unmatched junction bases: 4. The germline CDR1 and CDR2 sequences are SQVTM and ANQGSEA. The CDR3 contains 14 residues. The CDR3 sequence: CSVEVLGQSYEQYF. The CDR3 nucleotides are TGCAGCGTTGAAGTCTTGGGACAGTCCTACGAGCAGTACTTC.

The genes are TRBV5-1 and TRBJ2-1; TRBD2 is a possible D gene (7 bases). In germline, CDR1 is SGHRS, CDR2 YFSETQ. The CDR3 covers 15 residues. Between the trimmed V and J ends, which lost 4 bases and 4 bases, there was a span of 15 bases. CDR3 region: CASSQRGGLYNEQFF. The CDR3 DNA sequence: TGCGCCAGCAGCCAGAGGGGGGGGCTGTACAATGAGCAGTTCTTC.

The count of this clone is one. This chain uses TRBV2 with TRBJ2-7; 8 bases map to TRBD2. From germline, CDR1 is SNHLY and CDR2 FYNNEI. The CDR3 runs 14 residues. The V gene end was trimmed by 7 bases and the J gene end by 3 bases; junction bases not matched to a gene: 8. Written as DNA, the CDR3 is TGTGCCAGCAACGAGCGGGAGACAGGCTACGAGCAGTACTTC. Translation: CASNERETGYEQYF.

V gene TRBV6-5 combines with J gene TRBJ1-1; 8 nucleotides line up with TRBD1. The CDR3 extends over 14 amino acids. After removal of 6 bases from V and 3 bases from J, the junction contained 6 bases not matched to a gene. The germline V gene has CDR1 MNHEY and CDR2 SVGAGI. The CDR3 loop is CASSRQGIDTEAFF. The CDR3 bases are TGTGCCAGCAGCCGACAGGGGATCGACACTGAAGCTTTCTTT.

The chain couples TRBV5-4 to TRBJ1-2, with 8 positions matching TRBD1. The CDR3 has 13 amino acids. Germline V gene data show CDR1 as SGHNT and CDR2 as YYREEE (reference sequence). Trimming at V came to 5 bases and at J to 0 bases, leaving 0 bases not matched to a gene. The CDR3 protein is CASRQGANYGYTF. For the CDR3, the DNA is TGTGCCAGCAGACAGGGGGCTAACTATGGCTACACCTTC.

This CDR3 is CAWSVVAYEQYF. The CDR3 DNA reads as TGTGCCTGGAGTGTAGTAGCGTACGAGCAGTACTTC. The J gene is TRBJ2-7, the V gene TRBV30, with D perhaps matching TRBD2 (5 bases). Deletions cut 0 bases from V and 4 bases from J, with 7 bases between. Germline loops: CDR1 GTSNPN, CDR2 SVGIG (reference sequence). The CDR3 length is 12 residues.

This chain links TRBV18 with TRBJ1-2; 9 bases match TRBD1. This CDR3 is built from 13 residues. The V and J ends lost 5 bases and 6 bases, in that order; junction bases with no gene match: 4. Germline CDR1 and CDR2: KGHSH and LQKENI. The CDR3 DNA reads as TGTGCCAGCTCAGCCGGGACAGGGAATGGCTACACCTTC. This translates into CASSAGTGNGYTF.

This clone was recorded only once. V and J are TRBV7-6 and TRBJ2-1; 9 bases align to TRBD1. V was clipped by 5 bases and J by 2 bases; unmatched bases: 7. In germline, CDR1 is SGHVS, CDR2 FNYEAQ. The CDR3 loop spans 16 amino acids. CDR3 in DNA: TGTGCCAGCAGCGCCGGGACAGGGTTCCCCTACAATGAGCAGTTCTTC. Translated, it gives CASSAGTGFPYNEQFF.

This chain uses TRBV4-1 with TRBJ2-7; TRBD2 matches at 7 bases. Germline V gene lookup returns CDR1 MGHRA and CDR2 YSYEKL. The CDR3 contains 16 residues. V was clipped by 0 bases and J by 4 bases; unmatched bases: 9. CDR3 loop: CASSQEFGLVQYEQYF. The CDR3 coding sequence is TGCGCCAGCAGCCAAGAGTTTGGACTAGTCCAATACGAGCAGTACTTC.

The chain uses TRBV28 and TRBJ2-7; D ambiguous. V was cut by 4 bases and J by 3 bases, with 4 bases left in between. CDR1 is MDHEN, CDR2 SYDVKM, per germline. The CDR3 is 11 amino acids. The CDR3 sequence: CASSYGYEQYF. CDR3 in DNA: TGTGCCAGCAGTTACGGCTACGAGCAGTACTTC.

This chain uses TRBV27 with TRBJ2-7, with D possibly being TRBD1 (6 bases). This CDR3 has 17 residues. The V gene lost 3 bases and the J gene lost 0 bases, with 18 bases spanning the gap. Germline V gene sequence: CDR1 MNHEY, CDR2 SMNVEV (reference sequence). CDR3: CASSFISPRGNSYEQYF. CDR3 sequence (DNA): TGTGCCAGCAGTTTCATATCCCCAAGGGGGAACTCCTACGAGCAGTACTTC.

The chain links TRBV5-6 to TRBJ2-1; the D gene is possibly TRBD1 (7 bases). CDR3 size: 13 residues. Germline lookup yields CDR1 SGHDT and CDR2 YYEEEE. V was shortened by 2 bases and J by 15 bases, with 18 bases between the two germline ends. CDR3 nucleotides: TGTGCCAGCAGCTTCTCGACTTACCAGGGGGGGTTCTTC. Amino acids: CASSFSTYQGGFF.

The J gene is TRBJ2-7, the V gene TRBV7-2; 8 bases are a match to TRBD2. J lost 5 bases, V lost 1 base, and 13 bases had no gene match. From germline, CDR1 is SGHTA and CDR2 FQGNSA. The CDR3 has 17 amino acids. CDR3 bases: TGTGCCAGCAGCTTAGTGGTTACCTTTAGCGGGATCGACGAGCAGTACTTC. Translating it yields CASSLVVTFSGIDEQYF. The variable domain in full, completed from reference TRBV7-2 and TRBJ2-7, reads GAGVSQSPSNKVTEKGKDVELRCDPISGHTALYWYRQSLGQGLEFLIYFQGNSAPDKSGLPSDRFSAERTGGSVSTLTIQRTQQEDSAVYLCASSLVVTFSGIDEQYFGPGTRLTVT.

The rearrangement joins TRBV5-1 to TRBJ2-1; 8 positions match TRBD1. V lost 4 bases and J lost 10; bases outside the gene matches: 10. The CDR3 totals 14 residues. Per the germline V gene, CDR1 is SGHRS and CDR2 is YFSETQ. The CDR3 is CASSPSDRGGEQFF. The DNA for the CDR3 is TGCGCCAGCAGCCCCAGCGACAGGGGAGGCGAGCAGTTCTTC. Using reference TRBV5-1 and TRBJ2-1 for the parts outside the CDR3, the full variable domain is KAGVTQTPRYLIKTRGQQVTLSCSPISGHRSVSWYQQTPGQGLQFLFEYFSETQRNKGNFPGRFSGRQFSNSRSEMNVSTLELGDSALYLCASSPSDRGGEQFFGPGTRLTVL.

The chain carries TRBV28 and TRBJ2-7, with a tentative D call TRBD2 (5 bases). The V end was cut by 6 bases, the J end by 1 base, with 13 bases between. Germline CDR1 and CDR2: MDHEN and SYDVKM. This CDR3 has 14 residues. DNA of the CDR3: TGTGCCAGCAGCATCTCGGGATTGTCCTACGAGCAGTACTTC. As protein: CASSISGLSYEQYF.

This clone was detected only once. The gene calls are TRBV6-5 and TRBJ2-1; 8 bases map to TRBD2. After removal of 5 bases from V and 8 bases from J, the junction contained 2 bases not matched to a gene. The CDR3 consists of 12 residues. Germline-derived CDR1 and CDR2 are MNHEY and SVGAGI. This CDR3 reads CASSSGSHEQFF. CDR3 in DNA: TGTGCCAGCAGTAGCGGGAGCCATGAGCAGTTCTTC.

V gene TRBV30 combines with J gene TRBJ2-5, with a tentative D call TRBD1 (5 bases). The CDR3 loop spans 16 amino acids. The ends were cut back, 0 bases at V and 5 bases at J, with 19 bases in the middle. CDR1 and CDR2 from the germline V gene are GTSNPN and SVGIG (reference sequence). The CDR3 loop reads CAWSVGASAKAETQYF. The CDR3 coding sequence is TGTGCCTGGAGTGTAGGGGCCAGCGCCAAGGCGGAGACCCAGTACTTC.

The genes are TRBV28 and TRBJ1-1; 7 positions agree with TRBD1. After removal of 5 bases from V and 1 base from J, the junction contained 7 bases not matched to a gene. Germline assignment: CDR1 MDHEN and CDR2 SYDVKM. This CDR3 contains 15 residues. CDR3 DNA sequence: TGTGCCAGCAGTCACCCGGGACAGCGGAACACTGAAGCTTTCTTT. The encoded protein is CASSHPGQRNTEAFF.

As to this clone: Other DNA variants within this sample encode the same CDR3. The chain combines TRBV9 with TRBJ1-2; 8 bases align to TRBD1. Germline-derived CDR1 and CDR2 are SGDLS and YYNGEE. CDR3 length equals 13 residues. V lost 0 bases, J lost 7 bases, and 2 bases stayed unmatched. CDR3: CASSVDRGVGYTF. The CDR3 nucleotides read TGTGCCAGCAGCGTAGACAGGGGGGTTGGCTACACCTTC. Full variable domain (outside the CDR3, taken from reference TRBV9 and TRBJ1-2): DSGVTQTPKHLITATGQRVTLRCSPRSGDLSVYWYQQSLDQGLQFLIQYYNGEERAKGNILERFSAQQFPDLHSELNLSSLELGDSALYFCASSVDRGVGYTFGSGTRLTVV.

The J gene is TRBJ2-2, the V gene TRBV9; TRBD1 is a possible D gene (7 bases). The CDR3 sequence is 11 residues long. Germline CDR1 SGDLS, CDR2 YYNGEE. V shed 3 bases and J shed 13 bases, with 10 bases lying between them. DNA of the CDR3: TGTGCCAGCAGCGGCGGGACAGCGCTGTTTTTT. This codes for CASSGGTALFF.

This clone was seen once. The DNA for the CDR3 is TGTGCCAGCAGCGTAGACACTTGGGACTTTCAAGAGACCCAGTACTTC. Its protein product is CASSVDTWDFQETQYF. The gene calls are TRBV9 and TRBJ2-5; possible D gene TRBD2, 6 bases. The ends were cut back, 0 bases at V and 2 bases at J, with 14 bases in the middle. Germline CDR1 and CDR2: SGDLS and YYNGEE. The CDR3 totals 16 residues.

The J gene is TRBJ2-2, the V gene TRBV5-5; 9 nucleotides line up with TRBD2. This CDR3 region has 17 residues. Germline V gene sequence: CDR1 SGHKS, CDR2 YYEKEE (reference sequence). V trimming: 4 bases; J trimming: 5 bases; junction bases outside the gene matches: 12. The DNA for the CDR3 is TGTGCCAGCAGCCTAGCATTAGCGGGAGCGTATACCGGGGAGCTGTTTTTT. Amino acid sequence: CASSLALAGAYTGELFF. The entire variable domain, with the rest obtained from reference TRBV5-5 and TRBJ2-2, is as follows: DAGVTQSPTHLIKTRGQQVTLRCSPISGHKSVSWYQQVLGQGPQFIFQYYEKEERGRGNFPDRFSARQFPNYSSELNVNALLLGDSALYLCASSLALAGAYTGELFFGEGSRLTVL.

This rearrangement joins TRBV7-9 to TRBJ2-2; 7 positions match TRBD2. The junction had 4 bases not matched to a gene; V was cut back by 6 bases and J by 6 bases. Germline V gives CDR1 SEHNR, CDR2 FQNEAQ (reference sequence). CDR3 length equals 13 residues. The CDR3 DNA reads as TGTGCCAGCAGGGGACTAAACGCCGGGGAGCTGTTTTTT. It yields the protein CASRGLNAGELFF.